The rows below give T cell receptor beta chains drawn from one sample of a study of tumor and adjacent non-tumor tissue in lung cancer. TCRdb reanalysed the multiplex PCR reads using MiXCR and keeps one entry per CDR3 protein. Of some 100,000 distinct CDR3 sequences detected, about 61% appear once; the ten largest clones hold under 20%. The sequenced material came from distant non-tumor lung tissue. The receptors here all came from a man in his 60s with non-small cell lung cancer. CDR3s include the opening cysteine and the closing phenylalanine or tryptophan. D genes are given only for firm matches. A clone size is listed for some rows: how often the clone was seen (once, few, many), or a class if it is expanded.

size,D,V,J,DNA,CDR3
many,TRBD2,TRBV6-2/TRBV6-3,TRBJ2-1,TGTGCCAGCAGTTACTCGTTGGGACTAGCGGATGTATTGGATGAGCAGTTCTTC,CASSYSLGLADVLDEQFF
.,TRBD2,TRBV11-3,TRBJ2-7,TGTGCCAGTAGGGGGGCTAGCGGGAGCCCCTACGAACAGTACTTC,CASRGASGSPYEQYF
.,.,TRBV12-3/TRBV12-4,TRBJ1-5,TGTGCCCGTAGCCTGGGACAAGGACGTAGGCATTTT,CARSLGQGRRHF
.,TRBD1,TRBV5-1,TRBJ1-2,TGCGCCAGCAGCCGGGACGGACAGGGGCACTATGGCTACACCTTC,CASSRDGQGHYGYTF
.,.,TRBV11-1,TRBJ2-1,TGTGCCAGCAGCTCAAGGCAAACCCACTACAGTGTGCAGTTCTTC,CASSSRQTHYSVQFF
once,TRBD2,TRBV7-9,TRBJ2-2,TGTGCCAGCAGCCGGCATGCGGGGGCCGGGGAGCTGTTTTTT,CASSRHAGAGELFF
once,.,TRBV7-9,TRBJ2-6,TGTGCCAGCAGCCCGTCGGGAGCTGGGGCCAACGTCCTGACTTTC,CASSPSGAGANVLTF
many,TRBD2,TRBV5-1,TRBJ2-3,TGCGCCAGCAGTGCTAGCGGGAGCGTTGGAAGCGATACGCAGTATTTT,CASSASGSVGSDTQYF
few,.,TRBV11-1,TRBJ2-2,TGTGCCAGCGGTCCGTCCAGGGGCACCGGGGAGCTGTTTTTT,CASGPSRGTGELFF
medium-sized,TRBD1,TRBV29-1,TRBJ1-2,TGCAGCGTTGACGACCGATACAGGGGGCTCTATGGCTACACCTTC,CSVDDRYRGLYGYTF
.,.,TRBV2,TRBJ2-5,TGTGCCGGGGCGGCAGATCAAGAGACCCAGTACTTC,CAGAADQETQYF
.,.,TRBV4-3,TRBJ2-5,TGCGCCAGCAACCAGGCCCTCGGGGAGACCCAGTACTTC,CASNQALGETQYF
many,TRBD1,TRBV29-1,TRBJ1-2,TGCAGCGCCGGACAGGGGGCGAAGGGCTACACCTTC,CSAGQGAKGYTF
.,TRBD1,TRBV12-3/TRBV12-4,TRBJ2-1,TGTGCCATGAGCCGGGACAGCAATGAGCAGTTCTTC,CAMSRDSNEQFF
.,.,TRBV20-1,TRBJ2-1,TGCAGTGTTAGAGGTACAGAGGGTGGCTACAATGAGCAGTTCTTC,CSVRGTEGGYNEQFF
many,.,TRBV6-5,TRBJ2-1,TGTGCCAGCAAGCGGCACAATGAGCAGTTCTTC,CASKRHNEQFF
.,TRBD2,TRBV4-2,TRBJ2-1,TGTGCCGGCAGCCATGCTGGGACTAGTGGGAGAGATGAGCAGTTCTTC,CAGSHAGTSGRDEQFF
medium-sized,.,TRBV11-3,TRBJ2-1,TGTGCCAGCAGCCCACCGGGCGGTTGGTCCTACAATGAGCAGTTCTTC,CASSPPGGWSYNEQFF
.,.,TRBV29-1,TRBJ2-2,TGCAGCGCCGGACACACCGGGGAGTTGTTTTTT,CSAGHTGELFF
few,.,TRBV25-1,TRBJ2-3,TGTGCCAGCAGCGCAACAGGGTCAGATACGCAGTATTTT,CASSATGSDTQYF
many,.,TRBV5-6,TRBJ2-3,TGTGCCAGCAGCTTGGCCGGGCCCGCATACCTAGATACGCAGTATTTT,CASSLAGPAYLDTQYF
many,TRBD2,TRBV12-5,TRBJ2-1,TGTGCTAGTGGTCAAACTCGTAGCGGGCCGAGCTCCTACAATGAGCAGTTCTTC,CASGQTRSGPSSYNEQFF
many,.,TRBV4-1,TRBJ1-6,TGCGCCAGCAGCCAAGATCTTAACTATAATTCACCCCTCCACTTT,CASSQDLNYNSPLHF
.,TRBD1,TRBV5-1,TRBJ2-3,TGCGCCAGCAGCCCTCGGACAGGGATCACAAATACGCAGTATTTT,CASSPRTGITNTQYF
.,.,TRBV6-6,TRBJ2-3,TGTGACTGCACTTACGGGGAGGACAGTTTCTACACAGATACGCAGTATTTT,CDCTYGEDSFYTDTQYF
.,.,TRBV2,TRBJ1-1,TGTGCCAGCAGGGCATCGGGACACTTGCTGAACACTGAAGCTTTCTTT,CASRASGHLLNTEAFF
many,TRBD2,TRBV7-9,TRBJ2-3,TGTGCCAGCAGCTTATGGCGACTAGCGGGAGATACGCAGTATTTT,CASSLWRLAGDTQYF
once,.,TRBV20-1,TRBJ2-1,TGCAGTGCTAAACGCGGGACGGGCGTCAATGAGCAGCTCTTC,CSAKRGTGVNEQLF
many,.,TRBV7-8,TRBJ2-5,TGTGCCAGCACCAGGATAAGGCAAGAGACCCAGTACTTC,CASTRIRQETQYF
.,.,TRBV29-1,TRBJ1-1,TGCAATGTTGTGATGAACACTGAAGCTTTCTTT,CNVVMNTEAFF
many,.,TRBV12-3/TRBV12-4,TRBJ1-6,TGTGCCAGCAGGGTCGGACTGTTTAATTCACCCCTCCACTTT,CASRVGLFNSPLHF
.,.,TRBV6-2/TRBV6-3,TRBJ1-1,TGTACCAGCACCAAGCAGGGGACTGAAGCTTTCTTT,CTSTKQGTEAFF
.,.,TRBV5-4,TRBJ2-3,TGTGCCAGCAGCTTGGTCGAGGGAGATACGCGGTATTTT,CASSLVEGDTRYF
.,.,TRBV10-3,TRBJ2-2,TGTGCCGTCAGACCCGTGACACTAACCGGGGAGCTGTTTTTT,CAVRPVTLTGELFF
.,.,TRBV4-2,TRBJ1-6,TGTGCCAGCGGCCAGGAGACGGGGGCTAATTCACCCCTCCACTTT,CASGQETGANSPLHF
many,.,TRBV6-6,TRBJ1-2,TGTGCCCATGGCCGGGGGGCCACTAACTATGGCTACACCTTC,CAHGRGATNYGYTF
.,.,TRBV5-1,TRBJ2-2,TGCGCCAGCAGCGCTGGACAGGTTGTCGGGGGGCTGTATTTT,CASSAGQVVGGLYF
many,TRBD1,TRBV6-2/TRBV6-3,TRBJ2-1,TGTGCCACTAAACAGGGGTTCTCTTACAATGAGCAGTTCTTC,CATKQGFSYNEQFF
.,TRBD2,TRBV29-1,TRBJ2-7,TGCAGCGTTGGGCTTGGTATAGGACTAGCATTCGAGCAGTACTTC,CSVGLGIGLAFEQYF
many,TRBD1,TRBV28,TRBJ1-5,TGTGCCAGCAGTTTGGACAGGTTGGTGAGCAATCAGCCCCAGCATTTT,CASSLDRLVSNQPQHF
few,.,TRBV6-6,TRBJ1-2,TGTGCTAGCACTATACAAGGGGGGAGAAATGGCTACACCTTC,CASTIQGGRNGYTF
.,TRBD1,TRBV6-6,TRBJ1-2,TGTGCCAGCAGTTACGGGCAGGGGGACCTCCTTTACTATGGCTACACCTTC,CASSYGQGDLLYYGYTF
many,TRBD2,TRBV6-6,TRBJ2-5,TGTGCCAGCAGCGAGCTGGGACGGGGGGGGACCCAGTACTTC,CASSELGRGGTQYF
once,.,TRBV11-3,TRBJ2-1,TGTGCCAGCGGCCCGCGGTCTAGACTCAATGAGCAGTTCTTC,CASGPRSRLNEQFF
.,.,TRBV28,TRBJ2-5,TGTACCAGCAGACTTCCAGCCCGGGAGACCCAGTACTTC,CTSRLPARETQYF
.,.,TRBV7-8,TRBJ2-3,TGTGCCAGCAGCGCCTCTTGGAGCGGAAGCACAGATACGCAGTATTTT,CASSASWSGSTDTQYF
.,TRBD1,TRBV29-1,TRBJ2-7,TGCAGCGTTTCGCACCCTCGGACAGGGGGCGCACAGCAGTACTTC,CSVSHPRTGGAQQYF
.,.,TRBV4-1,TRBJ2-1,TGCGCCGGCAGCCAAGATCCCCCGGGAGTTCAGTACAGTGAGCAGTTCTTC,CAGSQDPPGVQYSEQFF
once,.,TRBV6-1,TRBJ1-2,TGTGCCAGCAGTGGACCCGGGGGGGACTATGGCTACACCTTC,CASSGPGGDYGYTF